A selection of T cell receptor beta chains follows, all from one sample in a study of blood T cells in healthy people across ages. From the 5' RACE reads, TCRdb called clonotypes with MiXCR, one entry per CDR3 protein. The sample has 1.5 million to 2 million distinct CDR3 sequences; around half are singletons. Sequencing input: blood. These TCRs come from a woman between 35 and 50 years old in good health. CDR3s include the opening cysteine and the closing phenylalanine or tryptophan. The order of the fields is D gene, V gene, J gene, clone size, CDR3 protein, CDR3 DNA. D genes are given only for firm matches. Only part of the rows carry a size: once, few, many, or a class if the clone is expanded.

.,TRBV21-1,TRBJ2-1,.,CASSKDIGRNEQFF,TGTGCCAGCAGCAAAGATATAGGACGCAATGAGCAGTTCTTC
.,TRBV11-1,TRBJ1-1,.,CASSFRPTTEAFF,TGTGCCAGCAGCTTCCGACCGACCACTGAAGCTTTCTTT
.,TRBV6-5,TRBJ1-2,few,CASSYGRGVNYGYTF,TGTGCCAGCAGTTACGGGAGAGGGGTCAACTATGGCTACACCTTC
TRBD2,TRBV2,TRBJ2-3,.,CASTWTSGGAGTQYF,TGTGCCAGCACTTGGACTAGCGGGGGGGCAGGTACGCAGTATTTT
.,TRBV6-1,TRBJ1-6,.,CASSARPGRQTNSPLHF,TGTGCCAGCAGTGCCAGGCCCGGTAGGCAGACTAATTCACCCCTCCACTTT
.,TRBV20-1,TRBJ1-2,few,CSARASTGRGNYGYTF,TGCAGTGCTAGAGCATCTACCGGGAGGGGTAACTATGGCTACACCTTC
TRBD1,TRBV3-1,TRBJ2-1,.,CASSQGQGLLNEQFF,TGTGCCAGCAGCCAGGGACAGGGCCTTCTCAATGAGCAGTTCTTC
TRBD1,TRBV27,TRBJ2-6,.,CASRRQGEWANVLTF,TGTGCCAGCAGACGACAGGGTGAATGGGCCAACGTCCTGACTTTC
.,TRBV20-1,TRBJ2-5,.,CSASGAIQETQYF,TGCAGTGCTAGCGGGGCAATTCAAGAGACCCAGTACTTC
.,TRBV11-2,TRBJ2-3,.,CASSSDRYTQYF,TGTGCCAGCAGCTCCGACAGGTATACGCAGTATTTT
.,TRBV12-3/TRBV12-4,TRBJ1-5,.,CASRHTGQNQPQHF,TGTGCCAGCAGGCACACGGGGCAAAATCAGCCCCAGCATTTT
.,TRBV6-5,TRBJ1-1,once,CASSRTGASSLEAFF,TGTGCCAGCAGTCGTACGGGGGCGAGTTCTTTAGAAGCTTTCTTT
TRBD1,TRBV29-1,TRBJ2-1,.,CSVDWTGRIEQFF,TGCAGCGTTGATTGGACAGGGAGAATTGAGCAGTTCTTC
TRBD2,TRBV10-3,TRBJ2-5,few,CAISDDGLAEETQYF,TGTGCCATCAGTGACGACGGACTAGCTGAGGAGACCCAGTACTTC
.,TRBV7-2,TRBJ2-3,few,CASSLYITDTQYF,TGTGCCAGCAGCTTATACATAACAGATACGCAGTATTTT
.,TRBV4-1,TRBJ2-1,once,CASSQGDNSYNEQFF,TGCGCCAGCAGTCAAGGGGATAACTCCTACAATGAGCAGTTCTTC
.,TRBV2,TRBJ2-3,.,CASSVVVSTDTQYF,TGTGCCAGCAGTGTTGTCGTTAGCACAGATACGCAGTATTTT
TRBD1,TRBV7-9,TRBJ2-1,once,CAGSLRTGANEQFF,TGTGCCGGCAGCCTGAGAACAGGGGCAAATGAGCAGTTCTTC
TRBD1,TRBV25-1,TRBJ2-7,few,CATAGTGENYEQYF,TGTGCCACTGCCGGGACAGGCGAGAACTACGAGCAGTACTTC
.,TRBV6-2/TRBV6-3,TRBJ2-3,.,CASSYSKQGPAPQYF,TGTGCCAGCAGTTACTCGAAACAGGGCCCCGCCCCGCAGTATTTT
TRBD1,TRBV4-2,TRBJ2-1,few,CASSQDTGDYNEQFF,TGTGCCAGCAGCCAAGATACAGGGGACTACAATGAGCAGTTCTTC
TRBD2,TRBV7-2,TRBJ2-7,few,CASSPQAGGPYEQYF,TGTGCCAGCAGCCCCCAGGCGGGGGGGCCATACGAGCAGTACTTC
TRBD1,TRBV29-1,TRBJ1-1,.,CSVRDRSEAFF,TGCAGCGTTCGGGACAGGTCTGAAGCTTTCTTT
TRBD2,TRBV12-3/TRBV12-4,TRBJ2-1,.,CASISVFGRGGSYNEQFF,TGTGCCAGCATTAGTGTTTTCGGTCGGGGGGGCTCCTACAATGAGCAGTTCTTC
TRBD1,TRBV28,TRBJ2-3,.,CASIPGQGARLRTDTQYF,TGTGCCAGCATTCCCGGACAGGGGGCCAGACTACGCACAGATACGCAGTATTTT
TRBD1,TRBV20-1,TRBJ1-5,.,CSAYSGQGGQPQHF,TGCAGTGCTTACTCTGGACAGGGAGGTCAGCCCCAGCATTTT
.,TRBV20-1,TRBJ2-7,.,CSARDPRGVSDEQYF,TGCAGTGCTAGAGACCCCCGCGGGGTAAGCGACGAGCAGTACTTC
TRBD2,TRBV7-2,TRBJ2-1,.,CASSLAGLAGYEQFF,TGTGCCAGCAGCTTGGCGGGACTAGCGGGGTATGAGCAGTTCTTC
TRBD2,TRBV24-1,TRBJ2-1,.,CATSDGLAGGHEQFF,TGTGCCACCAGTGACGGACTAGCGGGGGGTCATGAGCAGTTCTTC
TRBD2,TRBV9,TRBJ2-1,.,CASSTGLASMEEQFF,TGTGCCAGCAGCACAGGACTAGCGTCGATGGAGGAGCAGTTCTTC
TRBD1,TRBV27,TRBJ1-5,.,CASSSLLVTGGQPQHF,TGTGCCAGCAGTTCTCTCCTCGTAACAGGGGGTCAGCCCCAGCATTTT
TRBD1,TRBV20-1,TRBJ2-7,.,CSAGQQGIHEQYF,TGCAGTGCTGGGCAACAGGGGATCCACGAGCAGTACTTC
.,TRBV4-2,TRBJ2-6,few,CASSQSGTGPSGANVLTF,TGTGCCAGCAGCCAAAGCGGGACAGGTCCCTCTGGGGCCAACGTCCTGACTTTC
.,TRBV20-1,TRBJ2-4,.,CSAPRGSKNIQYF,TGCAGTGCACCTAGGGGATCCAAAAACATTCAGTACTTC
.,TRBV2,TRBJ1-2,few,CASTVGNYGYTF,TGTGCCAGCACAGTGGGTAACTATGGCTACACCTTC